Here is one TCR beta chain with its context. No cognate antigen has been identified for it. One base away there is no much larger clone; base qualities are not given. The sample originates from a study of beta chain features in type 1 diabetes (dated by TCRdb to 2016 to 2018). Describing the broader study: Mean age, gender distribution, total cell number and subset yield were not different between patients and healthy donors. A total of some 100,000,000 sorted cells were examined across all samples, and a strong correlation was observed between cell number per subset and RNA yield. In the study, recently diagnosed type 1 diabetes patients and matched healthy donors were compared on the TCRB repertoires of their sorted circulating CD4+ T cell subsets. Naive and central memory subsets were obtained from all 28 donors, but regulatory and stem cell-like memory subsets were isolated from only 8 patients and roughly 8 healthy donors.

Trimming at the junction amounts to 3 bases on V and 7 bases on J, and the germline ends lie 7 bases apart. For CDR1 and CDR2, the germline V gene (reference sequence) lists DFQATT and SNEGSKA. The CDR3 measures 11 amino acids from cysteine to phenylalanine. The retained sequence is limited to the CDR3, 33 bases, with the frame set at the first base. From each donor, a single peripheral blood sample of about 120 mL on average was drawn into heparinised tubes. A BD FACSAria II was used to sort naive, central memory, regulatory and stem cell-like memory CD4+ T cells with a panel that included CD45RO, CCR7, CD25, CD127, CD95 and CD27. A purity above 98% was achieved for all sorted populations. Right away, PBMCs were isolated by Lymphoprep density gradient centrifugation and were stained directly, with no culture step. So that batch effects would be minimized, each experiment stained and sorted samples in pairs, pairing one healthy donor with one patient.

The study at large found these results: In all four CD4+ subsets, TCRB CDR3 length was moderately but significantly shorter in type 1 diabetes patients. Only small numbers of individuals were included in the HLA sub-analyses, which left unresolved whether HLA type had any influence on TCRB rearrangement. Shorter templates might be favored by PCR, yet because patient and control samples were amplified and corrected together, any such skew would affect both groups equally. Sequencing cDNA rather than genomic DNA could over-represent highly expressing activated cells, although activation and CD3 levels did not differ between groups. Naive, central memory and regulatory TCRB repertoires appeared more similar among patients than among healthy donors. Patients with type 1 diabetes made fewer insertions and deleted more nucleotides at VDJ recombination sites, implying thymic rearrangement abnormalities.

The entire amount of isolated RNA was reverse transcribed using the High Capacity cDNA Reverse Transcription Kit, so the sequenced TCRB transcripts were expressed ones. Deep immunoSEQ sequencing was applied to naive, central memory and regulatory T cell samples, giving an average of roughly 3.5 million total reads per sample. Sorted cells were lysed in RLT buffer, and RNA was extracted using DNase-treated RNeasy Micro or Mini kits according to cell number. Each cell subset was processed on its own to prevent cross-contamination, while patient and healthy donor samples were processed together. The immunoSEQ multiplex PCR was used to amplify TCRB sequences from cDNA, yielding 87-bp fragments that span the CDR3 region. Sequencing of the amplicons was performed on the Illumina HiSeq platform. The original methods were these. Synthetic template baselines were used to correct PCR bias computationally, reads within Hamming distance 2 were collapsed together, and singletons that could not be merged were discarded. Reads were aligned against IMGT so that V, D and J genes, CDR3 length and insertions or deletions at six rearrangement sites could be assigned. Within each subset, clonotype counts were normalized to the number of sorted cells before true diversity and Gini coefficients were calculated with the tcR R package. The overlap coefficient, calculated on TCRB nucleotide sequences, was used to measure repertoire sharing. TCRdb limited this immuneACCESS table to in-frame rearrangements with V and J called. A share of clones is missing; checked studies link under half to unresolved V genes, and the rest is unexplained. V, J and clone size derive from that table, while D and trimming were established from the DNA sequence. This sample has 150,000 to 200,000 clones in its table, and roughly 10% of those were observed once. Around 0.7% of the sample is taken by the ten largest.

The sequencing sample was made of central memory CD4+ T cells from blood. The sequence is built from TRBV20-1 and TRBJ2-1; possibly the D gene is TRBD2, per 5 matching bases. The clonotype comes from a woman in her 30s with type 1 diabetes. The CDR3 region reads CSASKRNEQFF. DNA sequence: TGCAGTGCTAGCAAGCGGAATGAGCAGTTCTTC.